These T cell receptor beta chains were read from a single sample in a study of control samples from healthy donors and cancer patients. Assay: immunoSEQ multiplex PCR; the TCRdb copy retains only in-frame clones and omits some. In the table there are about 250,000 clones, roughly four fifths of which are singletons. The sample comprised PBMCs. Every receptor here comes from a woman aged 60 to 75 with lung cancer. Both conserved end residues are part of each CDR3. The D gene is left open where the match is weak. A clone size is listed for some rows: how often the clone was seen (once, few, many), or a class if it is expanded.

cdr3_aa | cdr3_nt | d_call | j_call | clone_size | v_call
CASSARSGADYEQYF | TGTGCCAGCAGCGCCCGATCGGGGGCGGACTACGAGCAGTACTTC | NA | TRBJ2-7 | NA | TRBV2
CASQTGQASYGYTF | TGTGCCAGCCAGACCGGACAGGCCTCCTATGGCTACACCTTC | TRBD1 | TRBJ1-2 | NA | TRBV28
CASSPAKRGVGDTQYF | TGTGCCAGCAGCCCGGCTAAGCGGGGGGTGGGAGATACGCAGTATTTT | TRBD2 | TRBJ2-3 | NA | TRBV5-4
CASSVDPWGAGGGDTQYF | TGTGCCAGCAGCGTAGACCCCTGGGGAGCGGGGGGAGGAGATACGCAGTATTTT | TRBD2 | TRBJ2-3 | NA | TRBV9
CASSLGERNSPLHF | TGCGCCAGCAGCTTGGGCGAACGGAATTCACCCCTCCACTTT | NA | TRBJ1-6 | few | TRBV5-1
CSASLGETQYF | TGCAGTGCTAGCCTGGGGGAGACCCAGTACTTC | NA | TRBJ2-5 | NA | TRBV20-1
CASSLEPGGAREKLFF | TGCGCCAGCAGCTTGGAACCAGGGGGCGCGCGGGAAAAACTGTTTTTT | TRBD1 | TRBJ1-4 | NA | TRBV5-1
CASSLMGGRNTGELFF | TGTGCCAGCAGTTTAATGGGCGGGAGGAACACCGGGGAGCTGTTTTTT | TRBD2 | TRBJ2-2 | NA | TRBV28
CAGSPRGQETQYF | TGTGCCGGCAGCCCCCGGGGACAAGAGACCCAGTACTTC | NA | TRBJ2-5 | NA | TRBV5-4
CASSPRQGTDEQYF | TGTGCCAGCAGCCCCCGACAGGGCACCGACGAGCAGTACTTC | TRBD1 | TRBJ2-7 | NA | TRBV3-1/TRBV3-2
CASKGWEGTSNSPLHF | TGCGCCAGCAAAGGGTGGGAGGGGACATCAAATTCACCCCTCCACTTT | NA | TRBJ1-6 | NA | TRBV5-1
CASSVEHNTRGGYTF | TGTGCCAGCAGCGTAGAACACAACACGAGAGGTGGCTACACCTTC | NA | TRBJ1-2 | NA | TRBV9
CASSPKTGTGELFF | TGTGCCAGCTCACCAAAAACGGGGACCGGGGAGCTGTTTTTT | NA | TRBJ2-2 | NA | TRBV18
CASSQVGLEAFF | TGTGCCAGCAGCCAAGTTGGGTTAGAAGCTTTCTTT | NA | TRBJ1-1 | NA | TRBV3-1/TRBV3-2
CASSLQGLDNSPLHF | TGTGCCAGCAGCCTACAGGGTCTGGACAATTCACCCCTCCACTTT | NA | TRBJ1-6 | NA | TRBV7-3
CASSPIPGQNYQPQHF | TGTGCCAGCAGTCCAATACCGGGACAGAACTATCAGCCCCAGCATTTT | TRBD1 | TRBJ1-5 | NA | TRBV6-2/TRBV6-3
CASRRSGLSYNEQFF | TGTGCCAGCAGACGAAGCGGACTCTCCTACAATGAGCAGTTCTTC | NA | TRBJ2-1 | NA | TRBV28
CASSYDRSNQPQHF | TGTGCCAGCTCCTACGACAGGAGCAATCAGCCCCAGCATTTT | NA | TRBJ1-5 | NA | TRBV18
CASSPGRGTVQETQYF | TGCGCCAGCAGCCCGGGCCGTGGGACAGTCCAAGAGACCCAGTACTTC | TRBD1 | TRBJ2-5 | NA | TRBV5-1
CASSLVSPGETQYF | TGTGCCAGCAGCTTGGTTAGTCCCGGCGAGACCCAGTACTTC | NA | TRBJ2-5 | NA | TRBV5-6
CATQGAGNQPQHF | TGTGCCACGCAGGGGGCTGGCAATCAGCCCCAGCATTTT | TRBD1 | TRBJ1-5 | NA | TRBV10-3
CASSYSGQAGNTIYF | TGTGCCAGCAGTTACTCGGGGCAGGCTGGAAACACCATATATTTT | NA | TRBJ1-3 | NA | TRBV6-5
CASSRRQGAYEQYF | TGTGCCAGTAGTCGAAGACAGGGAGCCTACGAGCAGTACTTC | TRBD1 | TRBJ2-7 | few | TRBV19
CASREGLSTYEQYF | TGTGCCAGCAGGGAGGGACTCAGCACCTACGAGCAGTACTTC | NA | TRBJ2-7 | NA | TRBV2
CATSAPLAGGPGSGELFF | TGTGCCACCAGTGCCCCCCTAGCGGGAGGGCCGGGCTCCGGGGAGCTGTTTTTT | TRBD2 | TRBJ2-2 | once | TRBV24-1
CASSVTGYTDTQYF | TGTGCCAGTAGTGTAACTGGATACACAGATACGCAGTATTTT | NA | TRBJ2-3 | NA | TRBV19
CATSEPFAGDRESPLHF | TGTGCCACCAGCGAGCCCTTTGCGGGGGACAGGGAATCACCCCTCCACTTT | TRBD1 | TRBJ1-6 | NA | TRBV15
CASSLRANEQFF | TGTGCCAGCAGTCTCAGGGCCAATGAGCAGTTCTTC | NA | TRBJ2-1 | NA | TRBV6-5
CASSKDDGLPNYGYTF | TGTGCCAGTAGTAAGGACGATGGCCTCCCCAACTATGGCTACACCTTC | NA | TRBJ1-2 | once | TRBV19
CASSEAGRGNTEAFF | TGTGCCAGCAGTGAAGCGGGCAGGGGTAACACTGAAGCTTTCTTT | NA | TRBJ1-1 | few | TRBV2
CASGPNLAGVGQETQYF | TGTGCTAGTGGTCCAAACCTAGCGGGGGTTGGGCAAGAGACCCAGTACTTC | TRBD2 | TRBJ2-5 | NA | TRBV12-5
CASSPPGTANNEQFF | TGTGCCAGCTCACCACCCGGGACAGCCAACAATGAGCAGTTCTTC | TRBD1 | TRBJ2-1 | NA | TRBV18
CASSQVVRPPHGYTF | TGTGCCAGCAGCCAAGTGGTCCGACCTCCCCACGGCTACACCTTC | NA | TRBJ1-2 | few | TRBV3-1/TRBV3-2
CASSRTENSPLHF | TGTGCCAGCAGCCGGACAGAGAATTCACCCCTCCACTTT | NA | TRBJ1-6 | NA | TRBV7-9
CASSELGTYEQYF | TGTGCCAGCAGTGAACTGGGGACCTACGAGCAGTACTTC | NA | TRBJ2-7 | NA | TRBV6-1
CATSRDRLFNEKLFF | TGTGCCACCAGCAGAGATCGGTTGTTTAATGAAAAACTGTTTTTT | NA | TRBJ1-4 | NA | TRBV15
CASSWASNTEAFF | TGTGCCAGCAGTTGGGCGTCGAACACTGAAGCTTTCTTT | NA | TRBJ1-1 | NA | TRBV6-5
CASSIGQGSVRTEAFF | TGTGCCAGCAGCATCGGACAGGGGTCGGTTCGCACTGAAGCTTTCTTT | TRBD1 | TRBJ1-1 | NA | TRBV9
CACATGYYTDTQYF | TGTGCCTGCGCGACAGGGTATTACACAGATACGCAGTATTTT | TRBD1 | TRBJ2-3 | NA | TRBV30
CASGQATTYEQYF | TGTGCCAGCGGACAGGCGACGACCTACGAGCAGTACTTC | TRBD1 | TRBJ2-7 | NA | TRBV28
CASSALSGGPPEAFF | TGTGCCAGCAGCGCATTATCAGGGGGCCCCCCTGAAGCTTTCTTT | TRBD1 | TRBJ1-1 | NA | TRBV5-6
CASRQGQLSNSPLHF | TGTGCCAGTAGGCAGGGACAGCTCTCAAATTCACCCCTCCACTTT | TRBD1 | TRBJ1-6 | NA | TRBV19
CASSRDSYEQYF | TGTGCCAGCAGTCGCGATTCCTACGAGCAGTACTTC | NA | TRBJ2-7 | NA | TRBV6-5
CASSLGDGWVYEQYF | TGCGCCAGCAGCTTGGGAGACGGGTGGGTGTACGAGCAGTACTTC | NA | TRBJ2-7 | NA | TRBV5-1